This T cell receptor (beta chain) was retrieved from a study of blood T cell repertoires in COVID-19. Living in 24 US areas, the participants were between roughly 18 and 95 years of age. The authors' processing: Estimation of nucleated cell counts was performed using reference gene primer amplification. TCRdb's copy holds only in-frame clones and misses some; the assay was immunoSEQ multiplex PCR. V and J calls and clone size come straight from that table; D and trimming were deduced from the DNA. The table lists under 350,000 clones, roughly 89% of them singletons. The germline V and J ends were trimmed by 5 bases and 4 bases, with 12 bases remaining between them. This CDR3 is built from 14 residues. Germline values: CDR1 SGHAT, CDR2 FQNNGV.

The sequenced material came from PBMCs or T cells enriched from blood (not recorded which). This receptor was identified in a woman between 40 and 55 years old who had recovered from COVID-19. The gene calls are TRBV11-2 and TRBJ2-1, with D unclear. The CDR3 DNA reads as TGTGCCAGCAGCCTCCACGCGGCGTACAATGAGCAGTTCTTC. Translating it yields CASSLHAAYNEQFF.